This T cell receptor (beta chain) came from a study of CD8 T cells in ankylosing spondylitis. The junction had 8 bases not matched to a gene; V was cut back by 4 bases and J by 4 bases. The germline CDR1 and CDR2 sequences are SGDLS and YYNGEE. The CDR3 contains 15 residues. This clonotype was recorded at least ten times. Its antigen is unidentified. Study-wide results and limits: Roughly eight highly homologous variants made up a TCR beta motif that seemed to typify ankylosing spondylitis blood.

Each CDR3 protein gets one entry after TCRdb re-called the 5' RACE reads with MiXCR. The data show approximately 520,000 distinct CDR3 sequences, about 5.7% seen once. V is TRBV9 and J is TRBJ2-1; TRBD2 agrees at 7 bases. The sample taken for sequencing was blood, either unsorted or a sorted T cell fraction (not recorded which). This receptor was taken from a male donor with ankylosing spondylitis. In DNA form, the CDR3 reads TGTGCCAGCAGCCCACGGGACTACAGTTACAATGAGCAGTTCTTC. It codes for CASSPRDYSYNEQFF.